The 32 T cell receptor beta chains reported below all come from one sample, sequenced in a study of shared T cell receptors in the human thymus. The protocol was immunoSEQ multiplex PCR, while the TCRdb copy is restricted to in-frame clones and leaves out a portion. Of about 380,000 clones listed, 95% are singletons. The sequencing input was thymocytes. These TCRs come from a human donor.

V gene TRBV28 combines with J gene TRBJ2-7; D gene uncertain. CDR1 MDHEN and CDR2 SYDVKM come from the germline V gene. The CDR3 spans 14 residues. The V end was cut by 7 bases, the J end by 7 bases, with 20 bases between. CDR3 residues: CASIHYPLPYEQYF. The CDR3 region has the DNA TGTGCCAGCATCCACTACCCCCTCCCTTATGAGCAGTACTTC. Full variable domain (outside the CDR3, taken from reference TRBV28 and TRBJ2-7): DVKVTQSSRYLVKRTGEKVFLECVQDMDHENMFWYRQDPGLGLRLIYFSYDVKMKEKGDIPEGYSVSREKKERFSLILESASTNQTSMYLCASIHYPLPYEQYFGPGTRLTVT.

CDR3 sequence: CASSYGTSGSEQYF. The CDR3 coding sequence is TGTGCCAGCAGTTACGGGACTAGCGGAAGCGAGCAGTACTTC. J is TRBJ2-7 and V is TRBV7-3; 11 bases are a match to TRBD2. The CDR3 has 14 residues. Germline CDR1 reads SGHTA; CDR2 reads FQGTGA. V dropped 6 bases and J dropped 6; count of bases not matched to a gene: 7.

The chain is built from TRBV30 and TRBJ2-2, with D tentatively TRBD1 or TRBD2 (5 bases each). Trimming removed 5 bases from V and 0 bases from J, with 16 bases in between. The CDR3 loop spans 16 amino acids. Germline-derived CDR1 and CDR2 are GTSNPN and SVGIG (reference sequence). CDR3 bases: TGTGCCTGGTGGACCCCCGGGACGTCGAACACCGGGGAGCTGTTTTTT. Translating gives CAWWTPGTSNTGELFF.

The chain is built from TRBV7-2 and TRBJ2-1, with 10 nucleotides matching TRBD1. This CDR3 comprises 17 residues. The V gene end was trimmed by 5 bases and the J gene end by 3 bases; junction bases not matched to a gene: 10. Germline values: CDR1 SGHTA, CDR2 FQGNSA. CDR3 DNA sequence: TGTGCCAGCAGCCAAAGGACCGGGACAGGGGACTACAATGAGCAGTTCTTC. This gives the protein CASSQRTGTGDYNEQFF.

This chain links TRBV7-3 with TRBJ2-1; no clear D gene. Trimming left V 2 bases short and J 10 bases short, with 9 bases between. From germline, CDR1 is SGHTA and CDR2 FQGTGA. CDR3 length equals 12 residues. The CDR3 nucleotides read TGTGCCAGCAGCTTACGTGTGGGAGAGCAGTTCTTC. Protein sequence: CASSLRVGEQFF.

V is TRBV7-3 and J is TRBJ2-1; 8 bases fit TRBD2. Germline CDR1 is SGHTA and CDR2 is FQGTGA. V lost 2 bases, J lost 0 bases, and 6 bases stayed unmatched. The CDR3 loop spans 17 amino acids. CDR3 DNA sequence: TGTGCCAGCAGCTTACGGGAGCGGGGGAGCTCCTACAATGAGCAGTTCTTC. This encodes CASSLRERGSSYNEQFF.

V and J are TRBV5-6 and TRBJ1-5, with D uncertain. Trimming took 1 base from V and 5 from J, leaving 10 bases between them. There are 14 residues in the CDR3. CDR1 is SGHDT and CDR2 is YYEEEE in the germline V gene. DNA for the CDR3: TGTGCCAGCAGCTTGCTCTCCGGGGATCAGCCCCAGCATTTT. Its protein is CASSLLSGDQPQHF.

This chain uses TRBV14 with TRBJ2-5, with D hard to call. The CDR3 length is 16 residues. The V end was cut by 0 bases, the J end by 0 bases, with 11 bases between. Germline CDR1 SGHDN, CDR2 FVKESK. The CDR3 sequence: CASSQDRHGDQETQYF. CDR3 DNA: TGTGCCAGCAGCCAAGATCGGCACGGCGACCAAGAGACCCAGTACTTC.

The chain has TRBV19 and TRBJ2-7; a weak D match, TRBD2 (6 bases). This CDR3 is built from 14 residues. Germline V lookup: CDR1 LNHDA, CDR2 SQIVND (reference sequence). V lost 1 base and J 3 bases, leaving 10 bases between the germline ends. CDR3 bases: TGTGCCAGTAGTATAGGGGGGGAAGGCTACGAGCAGTACTTC. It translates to CASSIGGEGYEQYF.

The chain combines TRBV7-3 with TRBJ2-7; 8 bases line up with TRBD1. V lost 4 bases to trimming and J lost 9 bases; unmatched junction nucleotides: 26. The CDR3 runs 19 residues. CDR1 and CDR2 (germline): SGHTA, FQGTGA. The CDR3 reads CASSSYRDRNLLVEFGQYF. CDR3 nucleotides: TGTGCCAGCAGCTCATACCGGGACAGGAACCTGCTTGTAGAGTTCGGGCAGTACTTC.

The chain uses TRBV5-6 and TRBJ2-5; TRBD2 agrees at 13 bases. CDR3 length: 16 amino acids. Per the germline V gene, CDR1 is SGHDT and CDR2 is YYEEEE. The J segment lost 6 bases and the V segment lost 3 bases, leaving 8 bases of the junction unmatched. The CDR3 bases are TGTGCCAGCAGCTCAGGACTAGCGGGAGTCATAAAGACCCAGTACTTC. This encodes CASSSGLAGVIKTQYF.

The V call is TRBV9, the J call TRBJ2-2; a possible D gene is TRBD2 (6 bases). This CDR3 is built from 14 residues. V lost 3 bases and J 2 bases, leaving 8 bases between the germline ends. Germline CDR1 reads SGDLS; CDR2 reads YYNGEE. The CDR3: CASSAGLNTGELFF. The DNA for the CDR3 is TGTGCCAGCAGCGCCGGACTAAACACCGGGGAGCTGTTTTTT.

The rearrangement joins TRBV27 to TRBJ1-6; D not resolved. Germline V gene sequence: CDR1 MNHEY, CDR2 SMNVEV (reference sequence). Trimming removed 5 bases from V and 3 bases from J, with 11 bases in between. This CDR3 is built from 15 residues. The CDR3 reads CASSLRVGYNSPLHF. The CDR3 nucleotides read TGTGCCAGCAGTCTACGGGTCGGCTATAATTCACCCCTCCACTTT.

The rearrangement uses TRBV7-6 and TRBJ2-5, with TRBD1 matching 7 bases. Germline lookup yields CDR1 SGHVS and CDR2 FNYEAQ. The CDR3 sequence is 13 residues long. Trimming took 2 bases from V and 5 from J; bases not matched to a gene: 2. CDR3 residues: CASSLTGEETQYF. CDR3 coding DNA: TGTGCCAGCAGCTTAACAGGGGAGGAGACCCAGTACTTC.

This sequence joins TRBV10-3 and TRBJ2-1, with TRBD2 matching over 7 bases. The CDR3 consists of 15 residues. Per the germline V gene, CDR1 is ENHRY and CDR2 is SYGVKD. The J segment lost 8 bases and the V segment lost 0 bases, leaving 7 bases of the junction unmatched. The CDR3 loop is CAISESQRGVHEQFF. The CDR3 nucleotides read TGTGCCATCAGTGAGTCCCAGCGGGGAGTTCATGAGCAGTTCTTC.

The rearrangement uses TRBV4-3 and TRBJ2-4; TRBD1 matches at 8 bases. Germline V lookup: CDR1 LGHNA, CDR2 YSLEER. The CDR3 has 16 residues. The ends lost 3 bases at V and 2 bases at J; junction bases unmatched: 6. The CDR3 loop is CASSHRTGLTKNIQYF. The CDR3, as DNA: TGCGCCAGCAGCCACCGGACAGGGTTAACCAAAAACATTCAGTACTTC.

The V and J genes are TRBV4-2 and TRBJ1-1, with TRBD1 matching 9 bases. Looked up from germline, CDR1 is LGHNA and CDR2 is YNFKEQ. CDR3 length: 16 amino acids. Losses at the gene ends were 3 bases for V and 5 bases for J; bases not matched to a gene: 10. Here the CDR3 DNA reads TGTGCCAGCAGCCACCCCTACACAGGGGGCAGGACTGAAGCTTTCTTT. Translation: CASSHPYTGGRTEAFF.

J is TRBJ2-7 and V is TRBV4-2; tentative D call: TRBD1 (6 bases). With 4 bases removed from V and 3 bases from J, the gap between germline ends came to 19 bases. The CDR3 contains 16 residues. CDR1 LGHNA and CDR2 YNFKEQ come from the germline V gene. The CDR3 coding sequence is TGTGCCAGCAGCCTAGCAGGACGACAGGAGAACTACGAGCAGTACTTC. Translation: CASSLAGRQENYEQYF.

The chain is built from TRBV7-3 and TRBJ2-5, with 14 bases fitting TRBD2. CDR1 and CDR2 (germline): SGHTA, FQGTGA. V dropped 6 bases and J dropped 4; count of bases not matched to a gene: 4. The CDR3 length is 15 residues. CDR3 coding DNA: TGTGCCAGCAGTCCCGGGACTAGCGGGAGAGAGACCCAGTACTTC. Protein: CASSPGTSGRETQYF.

The CDR3 DNA sequence: TGTGCCATCAGTGAGGCCTCCCGGACACTGGAAGGTCCCCAGCATTTT. It specifies CAISEASRTLEGPQHF. The rearrangement links TRBV10-3 to TRBJ1-5, with D perhaps matching TRBD1 (5 bases). The CDR3 has 16 amino acids. The V and J ends lost 2 bases and 10 bases respectively, with 21 bases between them. CDR1 and CDR2 (germline): ENHRY, SYGVKD.

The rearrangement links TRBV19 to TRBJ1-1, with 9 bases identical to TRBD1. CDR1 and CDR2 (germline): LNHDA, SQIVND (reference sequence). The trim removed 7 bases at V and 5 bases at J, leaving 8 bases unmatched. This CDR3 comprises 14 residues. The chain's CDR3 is CASIPPGQGTEAFF. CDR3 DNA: TGTGCCAGTATACCCCCGGGACAGGGAACTGAAGCTTTCTTT.

As DNA, the CDR3 is TGTGCCAGCTCACCCCAGGGACAGGGCCCCGAGCAGTACTTC. Translating it yields CASSPQGQGPEQYF. The V and J genes are TRBV18 and TRBJ2-7; 9 nucleotides align to TRBD1. Germline V gives CDR1 KGHSH, CDR2 LQKENI. This CDR3 spans 14 amino acids. V was clipped by 3 bases and J by 6 bases; unmatched bases: 6.

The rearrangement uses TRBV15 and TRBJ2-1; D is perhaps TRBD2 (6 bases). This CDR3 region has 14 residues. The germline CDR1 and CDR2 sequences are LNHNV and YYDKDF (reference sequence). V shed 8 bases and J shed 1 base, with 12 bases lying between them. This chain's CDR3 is CATRPGESYNEQFF. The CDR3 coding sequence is TGTGCCACCCGGCCGGGGGAGTCCTACAATGAGCAGTTCTTC. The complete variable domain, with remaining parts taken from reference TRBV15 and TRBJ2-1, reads DAMVIQNPRYQVTQFGKPVTLSCSQTLNHNVMYWYQQKSSQAPKLLFHYYDKDFNNEADTPDNFQSRRPNTSFCFLDIRSPGLGDTAMYLCATRPGESYNEQFFGPGTRLTVL.

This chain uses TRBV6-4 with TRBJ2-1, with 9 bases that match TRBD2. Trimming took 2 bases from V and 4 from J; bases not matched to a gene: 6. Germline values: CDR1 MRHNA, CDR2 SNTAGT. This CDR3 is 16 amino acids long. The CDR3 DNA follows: TGTGCCAGCAGTGACGAAGCGGGAGGCAGGTACAATGAGCAGTTCTTC. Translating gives CASSDEAGGRYNEQFF.

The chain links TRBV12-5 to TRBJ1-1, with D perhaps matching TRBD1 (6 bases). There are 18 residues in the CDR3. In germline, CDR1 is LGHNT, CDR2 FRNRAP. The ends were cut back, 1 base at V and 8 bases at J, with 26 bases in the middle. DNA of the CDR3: TGTGCTAGTGGTTTGGGAGTTGAAGGCTACTGGGACACACTAGAAGCTTTCTTT. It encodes CASGLGVEGYWDTLEAFF.

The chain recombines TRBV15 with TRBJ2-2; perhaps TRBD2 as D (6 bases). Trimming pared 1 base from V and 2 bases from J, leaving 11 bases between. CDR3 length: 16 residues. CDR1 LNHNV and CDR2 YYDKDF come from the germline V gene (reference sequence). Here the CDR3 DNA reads TGTGCCACCAGCAGAGGGGGCGGGACCAACACCGGGGAGCTGTTTTTT. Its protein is CATSRGGGTNTGELFF.

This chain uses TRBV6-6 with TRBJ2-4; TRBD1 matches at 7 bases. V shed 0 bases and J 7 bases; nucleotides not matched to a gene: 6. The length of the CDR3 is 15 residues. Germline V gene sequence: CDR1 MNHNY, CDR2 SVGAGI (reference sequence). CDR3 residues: CASSYSDSTGNIQYF. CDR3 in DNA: TGTGCCAGCAGTTACTCTGATTCGACAGGGAACATTCAGTACTTC.

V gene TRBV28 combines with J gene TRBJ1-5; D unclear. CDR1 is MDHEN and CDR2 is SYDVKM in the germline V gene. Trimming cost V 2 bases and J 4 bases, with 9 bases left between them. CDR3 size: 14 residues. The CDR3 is CASSLGPPNQPQHF. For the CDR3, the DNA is TGTGCCAGCAGTTTAGGGCCTCCTAATCAGCCCCAGCATTTT.

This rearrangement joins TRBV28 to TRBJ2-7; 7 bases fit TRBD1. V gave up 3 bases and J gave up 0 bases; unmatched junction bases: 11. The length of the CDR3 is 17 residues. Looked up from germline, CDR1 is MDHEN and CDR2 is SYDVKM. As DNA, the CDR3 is TGTGCCAGCAGTTTCCCCCACGGGACAGAAAGCTCCTACGAGCAGTACTTC. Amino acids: CASSFPHGTESSYEQYF.

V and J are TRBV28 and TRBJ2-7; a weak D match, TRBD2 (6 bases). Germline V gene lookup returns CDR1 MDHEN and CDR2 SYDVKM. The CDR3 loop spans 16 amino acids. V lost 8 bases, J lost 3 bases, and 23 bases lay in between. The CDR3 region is CASPPHMWGEVYEQYF. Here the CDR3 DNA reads TGTGCCAGCCCTCCCCACATGTGGGGGGAGGTCTACGAGCAGTACTTC.

CDR3 sequence (DNA): TGTGCCAGCAGGGGGACAGGGACGGACTATGGCTACACCTTC. Translation: CASRGTGTDYGYTF. The chain couples TRBV7-9 to TRBJ1-2; 9 nucleotides align to TRBD1. The CDR3 is 14 residues long. Germline V CDR1 and CDR2: SEHNR, FQNEAQ (reference sequence). The V and J ends lost 6 bases and 3 bases, in that order; junction bases with no gene match: 5.

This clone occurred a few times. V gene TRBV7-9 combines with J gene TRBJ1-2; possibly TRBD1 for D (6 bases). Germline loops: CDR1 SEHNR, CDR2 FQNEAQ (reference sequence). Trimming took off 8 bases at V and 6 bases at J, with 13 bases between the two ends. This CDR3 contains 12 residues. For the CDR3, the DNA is TGTGCCAGCGAGGGGGTCGACGATGGCTACACCTTC. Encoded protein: CASEGVDDGYTF.